The subject of this entry is one TCR beta chain. This entry comes from a study of blood T cells in healthy people across ages. Study-wide context: Per two T cells, about one barcoded beta molecule was captured through template switching.

Through a sample-barcoded 5' primer and a J-beta primer mix, a second PCR was run for about 6 to 11 cycles. Each cDNA molecule carried a tag from a template-switch adaptor that contained 12 random nucleotides. Using its own MiXCR run on the 5' RACE reads, TCRdb lists one record per CDR3 protein. The sample yields approximately 670,000 distinct CDR3 sequences, approximately 40% seen once. Germline V gene sequence: CDR1 SEHNR, CDR2 FQNEAQ (reference sequence). V was pared by 4 bases and J by 7 bases, with 19 bases of the junction left unmatched. This CDR3 region has 20 residues. There were at least 6 micrograms of total RNA extracted from every sample.

The genes are TRBV7-9 and TRBJ2-7, with TRBD2 matching over 16 bases. Sequences were obtained from blood. The TCR was taken from an older man in good health. Written as DNA, the CDR3 is TGTGCCAGCAGCTCCCCCGGGACTAGCGGGAGGGCCGTCTCCTACAATGAGCAGTACTTC. Translation: CASSSPGTSGRAVSYNEQYF. Combining the CDR3 with reference TRBV7-9 and TRBJ2-7 gives the whole variable domain DTGVSQNPRHKITKRGQNVTFRCDPISEHNRLYWYRQTLGQGPEFLTYFQNEAQLEKSRLLSDRFSAERPKGSFSTLEIQRTEQGDSAMYLCASSSPGTSGRAVSYNEQYFGPGTRLTVT.